The sequence of this T cell receptor (beta chain) was determined in a study of T cells after yellow fever vaccination. TCRdb reprocessed the 5' RACE reads via MiXCR and lists one record per CDR3 protein. The sample consists of about 340,000 distinct CDR3 sequences, around 12% of them appearing once. Trimming shortened V by 6 bases and J by 3 bases, and 16 bases separated the two germline ends. The CDR3 is made up of 15 amino acids. Worth noting for this clonotype: What it binds is unknown.

Study-level points and caveats: Weaker, the secondary response had a peak occurring faster, on day 5 versus 15. FACS-sorted repertoires might harbor abundant contaminating clonotypes from the bulk population. Clonotypes appearing in both CD4 and CD8 compartments existed, and their share was small. A large majority of primary-vaccination clones showed up again after the booster (about 96% CD4, 88% CD8).

Material: CD4+ T cells sorted from PBMCs, obtained 15 days after the yellow fever booster vaccination. The rearrangement uses TRBV12-3 or TRBV12-4 and TRBJ2-3; perhaps TRBD1 as D (6 bases). The sequence was obtained from a man aged 18 to 35 who received the YFV17D yellow fever vaccine. The DNA for the CDR3 is TGTGCCAGCAGGTCAACAGGGCCTCTGACAGATACGCAGTATTTT. Its translation: CASRSTGPLTDTQYF.